This T cell receptor beta chain emerged from a study of blood T cells in healthy people across ages. Whole-study context: T cells yielded about one barcoded beta molecule per two cells through template switching. General study points: Researchers deemed the diversity estimates from one million T cells underestimates.

As to this clonotype: Its antigen is not known.

A second 7 to 11 cycle PCR used barcoded and J-beta primers. TCRdb redid the calling of the 5' RACE reads with MiXCR, one entry per CDR3 protein. Of hundreds of thousands of distinct CDR3 sequences listed, roughly 25% were seen once; the top ten hold under 9.5%. CDR1 and CDR2 from the germline V gene are SNHLY and FYNNEI. The CDR3 loop spans 13 amino acids. Healthy Caucasians from Russia aged roughly 6 to 95 served as donors. These data were also filed under a second study, of T cells of mothers and their children.

The gene calls are TRBV2 and TRBJ2-1, with D perhaps matching TRBD1 (5 bases). The tail of the sequence fits TRBJ2-7 better, so the J call may be wrong. The origin of this receptor is a boy younger than 18 in good health. The sample taken for sequencing was blood. In DNA, the CDR3 is TGTGCCAGCTATTTACAGGAACCCAACGAGCAGTACTTC. Amino acid sequence: CASYLQEPNEQYF.